The present entry profiles one TCR beta chain with its context. CDR3 sequences, V/J genes, frequencies and template counts came from survey-depth TCRbeta sequencing. The protocol was immunoSEQ multiplex PCR, while the TCRdb copy is restricted to in-frame clones and leaves out a portion. The table records 6,000 to 9,500 clones, around 78% of them present only once. The sample comes from a study of tissue T cells after allogeneic stem cell transplantation. Across the whole study: Pathologist H&E review favored samples with visible lymphocytes for sequencing among multiple samples.

V was trimmed by 4 bases and J by 4 bases, leaving 13 bases between them. CDR3 length: 14 residues. Looked up from germline, CDR1 is LGHNA and CDR2 is YNFKEQ. The receptor was isolated from a male patient over 55 with steroid-refractory graft-versus-host disease after an allogeneic stem cell transplant. The T cells may come from the graft donor. The rearrangement links TRBV4-2 to TRBJ1-2, with D unresolved. The source was skin, collected at autopsy. CDR3 nucleotide sequence: TGTGCCAGCAGCCCGCCGTTTAACTCCTATGGCTACACCTTC. This sequence encodes CASSPPFNSYGYTF.